These 21 T cell receptor beta chains came from one sample sequenced in a study of T cells of healthy individuals (dated by TCRdb to the late 2010s). The library was built by means of 5' RACE. TCRdb records Illumina MiSeq as the sequencer. The public sequencing data were trimmed at Q25 with fastp and processed into clonotypes with MiXCR by TCRdb, which kept only in-frame beta chains. Here each entry gathers all rows of one CDR3 protein and keeps the most common genes and DNA. For this sample the table gives around 100,000 distinct CDR3 sequences, of which roughly a sixth were detected only once. Of the sample, 6.2% is held by the ten largest clones. The receptors originated from a human donor in good health.

The table lists this clonotype with many counts. V is TRBV27 and J is TRBJ2-3, with D hard to call. Germline V gene sequence: CDR1 MNHEY, CDR2 SMNVEV (reference sequence). This CDR3 is 14 amino acids long. V shed 5 bases and J shed 0 bases, with 9 bases lying between them. The CDR3 DNA is TGTGCCAGCAGTCCCCTTAGGAGCACAGATACGCAGTATTTT. This translates into CASSPLRSTDTQYF.

This clonotype was seen just once. The chain combines TRBV27 with TRBJ2-1; no firm D call. Deletions cut 0 bases from V and 10 bases from J, with 13 bases between. The CDR3 totals 14 residues. Germline values: CDR1 MNHEY, CDR2 SMNVEV (reference sequence). The CDR3 region is CASSLSDFPGEQFF. In nucleotides, the CDR3 is TGTGCCAGCAGTTTATCGGATTTCCCCGGGGAGCAGTTCTTC.

Notes on this clonotype: Relative to the germline gene, one junction end is altered; a read error may explain this. This chain uses TRBV28 with TRBJ1-2, with D maybe TRBD1 (6 bases). The CDR3 has 10 residues. Germline V gene sequence: CDR1 MDHEN, CDR2 SYDVKM. CDR3 sequence (DNA): TGCGTCGGGGGGCTTGGTGGCTACACCTTC. As protein: CVGGLGGYTF.

The chain uses TRBV5-1 and TRBJ2-7; 15 bases match TRBD2. V was pared by 3 bases and J by 2 bases, with 6 bases of the junction left unmatched. Germline CDR1 is SGHRS and CDR2 is YFSETQ. The CDR3 is 17 residues long. The chain's CDR3 is CASSYRTSGGATYEQYF. CDR3 sequence (DNA): TGCGCCAGCAGCTACCGGACTAGCGGGGGGGCTACCTACGAGCAGTACTTC.

The rearrangement links TRBV30 to TRBJ2-5; 9 bases line up with TRBD1. V was clipped by 1 base and J by 3 bases; unmatched bases: 12. The CDR3 has 17 residues. Germline CDR1 is GTSNPN and CDR2 is SVGIG (reference sequence). Written as DNA, the CDR3 is TGTGCCTGGAGTGGACTCCCCGGGACAGGGAAAGAAGAGACCCAGTACTTC. Translation: CAWSGLPGTGKEETQYF.

V gene TRBV20-1 combines with J gene TRBJ2-7; no definite D call. The CDR3 has 12 amino acids. Between the trimmed V and J ends, which lost 0 bases and 5 bases, there was a span of 8 bases. Germline V gene data show CDR1 as DFQATT and CDR2 as SNEGSKA (reference sequence). In DNA, the CDR3 is TGCAGTGCTAGAGATAGCCCTAACGAGCAGTACTTC. This encodes CSARDSPNEQYF.

This chain connects TRBV2 to TRBJ2-2, with 8 bases matching TRBD2. The germline CDR1 and CDR2 sequences are SNHLY and FYNNEI. This CDR3 comprises 15 residues. Unmatched junction bases numbered 10, after V lost 8 bases and J lost 5 bases. CDR3 DNA: TGTGCCAGCCTAGGGGGGATAGCGGGAACCGGGGAGCTGTTTTTT. Amino acid sequence: CASLGGIAGTGELFF. The full variable domain, completed using reference TRBV2 and TRBJ2-2, is EPEVTQTPSHQVTQMGQEVILRCVPISNHLYFYWYRQILGQKVEFLVSFYNNEISEKSEIFDDQFSVERPDGSNFTLKIRSTKLEDSAMYFCASLGGIAGTGELFFGEGSRLTVL.

This clonotype was recorded at least ten times. CDR3 sequence reads: CASSLEGMTEAFF. CDR3 nucleotides: TGCGCCAGCAGCTTGGAAGGAATGACTGAAGCTTTCTTT. This chain links TRBV5-1 with TRBJ1-1, with unresolved D. Trimming cost V 0 bases and J 5 bases, with 8 bases left between them. The CDR3 consists of 13 residues. The germline V gene encodes CDR1 SGHRS and CDR2 YFSETQ. The whole variable domain, filled in from reference TRBV5-1 and TRBJ1-1, reads KAGVTQTPRYLIKTRGQQVTLSCSPISGHRSVSWYQQTPGQGLQFLFEYFSETQRNKGNFPGRFSGRQFSNSRSEMNVSTLELGDSALYLCASSLEGMTEAFFGQGTRLTVV.

The chain combines TRBV5-6 with TRBJ2-1; D is unresolved. Germline V gene lookup returns CDR1 SGHDT and CDR2 YYEEEE. CDR3 length: 12 amino acids. The ends were cut back, 3 bases at V and 3 bases at J, with 4 bases in the middle. The CDR3 region is CASSSDYNEQFF. CDR3 DNA sequence: TGTGCCAGCAGCTCAGACTACAATGAGCAGTTCTTC.

This clonotype was seen more than once but under ten times. The chain employs TRBV7-9 and TRBJ2-2; perhaps TRBD2 as D (6 bases). Deletions cut 5 bases from V and 1 base from J, with 11 bases between. Looked up from germline, CDR1 is SEHNR and CDR2 is FQNEAQ (reference sequence). The CDR3 is 15 residues long. As DNA, the CDR3 is TGTGCCAGCAGCCCATGGGGGGTGAACACCGGGGAGCTGTTTTTT. This encodes CASSPWGVNTGELFF. The full variable domain, with the rest looked up from reference TRBV7-9 and TRBJ2-2, is DTGVSQNPRHKITKRGQNVTFRCDPISEHNRLYWYRQTLGQGPEFLTYFQNEAQLEKSRLLSDRFSAERPKGSFSTLEIQRTEQGDSAMYLCASSPWGVNTGELFFGEGSRLTVL.

CDR3 region: CSARALGGGEQYF. DNA for the CDR3: TGCAGTGCTAGAGCCCTGGGGGGGGGTGAGCAGTACTTC. The J gene is TRBJ2-7, the V gene TRBV20-1; 7 bases line up with TRBD2. The CDR3 has 13 amino acids. CDR1 is DFQATT and CDR2 is SNEGSKA in the germline V gene (reference sequence). V trimming: 1 base; J trimming: 7 bases; junction bases outside the gene matches: 7.

V usage is TRBV29-1 and J usage is TRBJ2-1; 14 nucleotides match TRBD2. The CDR3 runs 13 residues. Trimming cost V 6 bases and J 8 bases; bases outside gene matches: 3. Germline CDR1 SQVTM, CDR2 ANQGSEA. CDR3 nucleotides: TGCAGCGTACCGGGACTAGCGGGGGATGAGCAGTTCTTC. Amino acid sequence: CSVPGLAGDEQFF.

This clonotype came up many times. V usage is TRBV20-1 and J usage is TRBJ1-5, with D possibly matching TRBD1 (5 bases). The CDR3 runs to 14 residues. Trimming left V 3 bases short and J 9 bases short, with 18 bases between. Germline lookup yields CDR1 DFQATT and CDR2 SNEGSKA (reference sequence). The CDR3, as DNA: TGCAGTGCTAGGGGGGGACCCCACGAACGGCCCCAGCATTTT. Its protein is CSARGGPHERPQHF.

The chain couples TRBV7-2 to TRBJ2-1, with TRBD2 matching 7 bases. J lost 4 bases, V lost 6 bases, and 0 bases had no gene match. The CDR3 is 12 residues long. CDR1 and CDR2 from the germline V gene are SGHTA and FQGNSA. The CDR3 loop reads CASRAGYNEQFF. The CDR3, as DNA: TGTGCCAGCAGAGCGGGATACAATGAGCAGTTCTTC.

This clonotype was detected only a few times. The chain links TRBV12-3 or TRBV12-4 to TRBJ2-6; D is undetermined. The CDR3 covers 13 residues. The ends were cut back, 5 bases at V and 5 bases at J, with 7 bases in the middle. Here the CDR3 DNA reads TGTGCCAGCAGTCTGTCGTGGGCCAACGTCCTGACTTTC. It is translated as CASSLSWANVLTF.

This clonotype has ten or more counts. The chain recombines TRBV4-3 with TRBJ1-5; D gene unclear. The CDR3 is 14 amino acids. Trimming took 0 bases from V and 11 from J, leaving 14 bases between them. The V gene's germline CDR1 is LGHNA and CDR2 YSLEER. CDR3 in DNA: TGCGCCAGCAGCCAAGATTTTGAGGTAGGGTCCCAGCATTTT. It codes for CASSQDFEVGSQHF.

This clonotype was seen repeatedly, ten times or more. A junction end diverges from the germline sequence, so it may reflect a read error. The rearrangement uses TRBV10-3 and TRBJ1-5; D gene uncertain. This CDR3 has 18 residues. The germline V gene encodes CDR1 ENHRY and CDR2 SYGVKD. The CDR3 nucleotides read TGTGCCATCAGTTCCTTTAATCGGGCAGACGATAGCGATCAGCCCCAGCATTTT. Translated, it gives CAISSFNRADDSDQPQHF.

This clonotype was detected only a few times. The rearrangement joins TRBV28 to TRBJ1-2, with 9 bases aligning to TRBD1. V was clipped by 1 base and J by 2 bases; unmatched bases: 5. Germline CDR1 and CDR2: MDHEN and SYDVKM. The CDR3 extends over 16 amino acids. The CDR3 DNA sequence: TGTGCCAGCAGTTTATTAGGGACAGGGATCAACTATGGCTACACCTTC. The encoded protein is CASSLLGTGINYGYTF.

This clonotype was seen at least ten times. CDR3: CSAPGQGSGNTIYF. The CDR3 coding sequence is TGCAGTGCACCCGGACAGGGATCCGGAAACACCATATATTTT. The chain is built from TRBV20-1 and TRBJ1-3, with TRBD1 identical over 8 bases. Germline assignment: CDR1 DFQATT and CDR2 SNEGSKA (reference sequence). CDR3 size: 14 residues. The ends lost 6 bases at V and 4 bases at J; junction bases unmatched: 8.

This sequence joins TRBV5-1 and TRBJ2-7, with D possibly being TRBD1 (5 bases). The length of the CDR3 is 13 residues. Trimming shortened V by 0 bases and J by 2 bases, and 6 bases separated the two germline ends. Germline CDR1 reads SGHRS; CDR2 reads YFSETQ. The CDR3 nucleotides read TGCGCCAGCAGCTTGGACAGGACCTACGAGCAGTACTTC. Encoded protein: CASSLDRTYEQYF.

In this sample, this clonotype turned up a few times. The V and J genes are TRBV28 and TRBJ2-6, with D maybe TRBD1 (6 bases). The ends were cut back, 4 bases at V and 1 base at J, with 17 bases in the middle. Germline V lookup: CDR1 MDHEN, CDR2 SYDVKM. The CDR3 totals 18 residues. The DNA of the CDR3 is TGTGCCAGCAGTTCCTCGACAGGTCCCGGTTCTGGGGCCAACGTCCTGACTTTC. Protein product: CASSSSTGPGSGANVLTF.